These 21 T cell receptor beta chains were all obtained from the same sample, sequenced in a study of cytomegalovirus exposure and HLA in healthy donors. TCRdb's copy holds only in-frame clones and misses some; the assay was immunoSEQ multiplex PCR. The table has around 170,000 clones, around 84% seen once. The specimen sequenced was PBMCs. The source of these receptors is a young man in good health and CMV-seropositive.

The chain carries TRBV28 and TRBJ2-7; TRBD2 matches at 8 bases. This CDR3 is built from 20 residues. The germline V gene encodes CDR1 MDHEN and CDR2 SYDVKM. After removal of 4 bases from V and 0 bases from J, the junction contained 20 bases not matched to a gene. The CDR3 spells CASSSAFIRALADTSYEQYF. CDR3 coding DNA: TGTGCCAGCAGTTCTGCATTTATTCGGGCACTAGCGGACACCTCCTACGAGCAGTACTTC.

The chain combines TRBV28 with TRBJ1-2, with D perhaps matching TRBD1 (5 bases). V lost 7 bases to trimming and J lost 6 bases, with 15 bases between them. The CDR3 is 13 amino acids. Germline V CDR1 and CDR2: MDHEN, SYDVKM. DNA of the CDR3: TGTGCCAGCACTGACCATCTAGGGGATGGCTACACCTTC. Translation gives CASTDHLGDGYTF.

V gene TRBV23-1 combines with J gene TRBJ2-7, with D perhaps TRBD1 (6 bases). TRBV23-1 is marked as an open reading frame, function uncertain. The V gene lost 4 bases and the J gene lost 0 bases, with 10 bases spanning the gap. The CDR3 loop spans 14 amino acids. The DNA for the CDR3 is TGCGCCAGCAGTCCCGAAGGGGGCTCCTACGAGCAGTACTTC. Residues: CASSPEGGSYEQYF.

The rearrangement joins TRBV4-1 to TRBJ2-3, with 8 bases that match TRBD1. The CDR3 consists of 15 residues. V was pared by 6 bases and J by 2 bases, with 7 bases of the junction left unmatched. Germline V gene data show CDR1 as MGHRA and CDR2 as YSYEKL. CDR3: CASSLQGVFTDTQYF. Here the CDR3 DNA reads TGCGCCAGCAGTTTACAGGGGGTTTTCACAGATACGCAGTATTTT.

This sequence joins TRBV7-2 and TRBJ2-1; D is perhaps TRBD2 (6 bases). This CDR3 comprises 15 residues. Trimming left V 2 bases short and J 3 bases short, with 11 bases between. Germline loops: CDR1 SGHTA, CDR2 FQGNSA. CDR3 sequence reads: CASSLRAGSYNEQFF. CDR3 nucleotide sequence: TGTGCCAGCAGCTTACGGGCGGGGAGCTACAATGAGCAGTTCTTC.

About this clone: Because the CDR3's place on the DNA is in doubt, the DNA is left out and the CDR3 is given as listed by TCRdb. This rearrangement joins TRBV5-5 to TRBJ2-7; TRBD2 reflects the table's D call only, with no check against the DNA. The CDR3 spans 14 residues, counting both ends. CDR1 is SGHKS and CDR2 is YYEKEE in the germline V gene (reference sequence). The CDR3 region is CASSFLWSSYEQYF.

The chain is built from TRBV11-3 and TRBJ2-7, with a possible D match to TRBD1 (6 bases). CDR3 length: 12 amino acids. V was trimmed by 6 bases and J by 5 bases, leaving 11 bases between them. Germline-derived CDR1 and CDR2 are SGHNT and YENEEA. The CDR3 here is CASSQGTHEQYF. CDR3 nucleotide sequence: TGTGCCAGCAGTCAGGGGACCCACGAGCAGTACTTC.

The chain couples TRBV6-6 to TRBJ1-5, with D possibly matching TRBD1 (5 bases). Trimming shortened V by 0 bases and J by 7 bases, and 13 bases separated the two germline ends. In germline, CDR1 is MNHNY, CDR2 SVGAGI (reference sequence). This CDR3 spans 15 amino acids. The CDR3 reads CASSYSAAGHQPQHF. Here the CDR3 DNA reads TGTGCCAGCAGTTACTCGGCGGCAGGGCACCAGCCCCAGCATTTT.

CDR3 sequence reads: CASSLDGRETGELFF. For the CDR3, the DNA is TGCGCCAGCAGCTTGGACGGGAGAGAAACCGGGGAGCTGTTTTTT. The rearrangement uses TRBV5-1 and TRBJ2-2; D is perhaps TRBD2 (6 bases). Looked up from germline, CDR1 is SGHRS and CDR2 is YFSETQ. V lost 0 bases and J lost 5, with 11 bases in between. This CDR3 has 15 residues.

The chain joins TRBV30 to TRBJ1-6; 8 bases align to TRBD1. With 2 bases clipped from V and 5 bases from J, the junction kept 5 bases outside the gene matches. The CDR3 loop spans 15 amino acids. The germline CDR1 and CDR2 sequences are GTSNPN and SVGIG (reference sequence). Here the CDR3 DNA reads TGTGCCTGGAGTACCCCGACAGGGGATAATTCACCCCTCCACTTT. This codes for CAWSTPTGDNSPLHF.

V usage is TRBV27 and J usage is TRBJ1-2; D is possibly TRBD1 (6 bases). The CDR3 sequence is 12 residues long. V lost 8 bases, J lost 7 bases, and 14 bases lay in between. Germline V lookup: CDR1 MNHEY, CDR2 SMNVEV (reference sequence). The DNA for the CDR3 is TGTGCCAGCCGAAGGGCAGGGGCTGGCTACACCTTC. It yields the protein CASRRAGAGYTF.

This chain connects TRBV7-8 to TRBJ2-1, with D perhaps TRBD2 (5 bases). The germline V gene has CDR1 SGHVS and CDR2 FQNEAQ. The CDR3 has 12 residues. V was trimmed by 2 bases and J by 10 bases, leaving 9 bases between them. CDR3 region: CASSLYLAEQFF. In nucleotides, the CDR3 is TGTGCCAGCAGCTTATATCTAGCAGAGCAGTTCTTC.

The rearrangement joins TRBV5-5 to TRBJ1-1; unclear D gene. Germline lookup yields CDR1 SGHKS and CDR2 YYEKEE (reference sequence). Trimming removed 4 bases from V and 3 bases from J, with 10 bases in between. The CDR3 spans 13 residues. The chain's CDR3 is CASSQYTHTEAFF. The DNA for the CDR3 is TGTGCCAGCAGCCAATACACCCACACTGAAGCTTTCTTT.

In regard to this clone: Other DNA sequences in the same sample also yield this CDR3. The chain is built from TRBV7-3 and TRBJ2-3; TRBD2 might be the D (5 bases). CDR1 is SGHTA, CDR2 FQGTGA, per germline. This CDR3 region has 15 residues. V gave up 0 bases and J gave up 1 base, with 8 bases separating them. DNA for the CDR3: TGTGCCAGCAGCTTAACGGGAGCGGGCACAGATACGCAGTATTTT. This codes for CASSLTGAGTDTQYF.

The DNA of the CDR3 is TGCGCCAGCAGGAGGGGGCAGGGAAGACACACCATATATTTT. The encoded protein is CASRRGQGRHTIYF. The V and J genes are TRBV5-1 and TRBJ1-3; 7 bases agree with TRBD1. V shed 5 bases, J shed 8 bases, and the junction held 10 bases outside the gene matches. This CDR3 is 14 amino acids long. Germline CDR1 and CDR2: SGHRS and YFSETQ.

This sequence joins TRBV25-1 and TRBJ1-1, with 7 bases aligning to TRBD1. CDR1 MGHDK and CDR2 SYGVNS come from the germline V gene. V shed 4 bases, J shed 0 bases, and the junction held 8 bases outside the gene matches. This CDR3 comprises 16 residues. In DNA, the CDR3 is TGTGCCAGCAGTGGTACGACAGGGTTTGTGAACACTGAAGCTTTCTTT. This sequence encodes CASSGTTGFVNTEAFF.

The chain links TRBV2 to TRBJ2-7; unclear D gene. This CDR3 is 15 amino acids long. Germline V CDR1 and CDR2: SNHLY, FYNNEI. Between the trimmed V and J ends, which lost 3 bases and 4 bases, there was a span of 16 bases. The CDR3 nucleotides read TGTGCCAGCAGTGATTTGGTCGACTCCCCGTACGAGCAGTACTTC. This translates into CASSDLVDSPYEQYF.

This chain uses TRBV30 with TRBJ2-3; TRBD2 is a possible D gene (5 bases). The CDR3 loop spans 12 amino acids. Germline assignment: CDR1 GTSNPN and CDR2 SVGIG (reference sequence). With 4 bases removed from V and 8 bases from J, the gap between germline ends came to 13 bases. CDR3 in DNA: TGTGCCTGGAATCAGGACTGGGTTACGCAGTATTTT. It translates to CAWNQDWVTQYF.

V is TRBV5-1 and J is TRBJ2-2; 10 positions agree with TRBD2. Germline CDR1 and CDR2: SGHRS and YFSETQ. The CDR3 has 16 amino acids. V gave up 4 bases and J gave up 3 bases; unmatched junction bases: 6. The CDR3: CASSVTGTSDTGELFF. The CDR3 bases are TGCGCCAGCAGCGTAACCGGGACTAGCGACACCGGGGAGCTGTTTTTT. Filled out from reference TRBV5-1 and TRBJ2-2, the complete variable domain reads KAGVTQTPRYLIKTRGQQVTLSCSPISGHRSVSWYQQTPGQGLQFLFEYFSETQRNKGNFPGRFSGRQFSNSRSEMNVSTLELGDSALYLCASSVTGTSDTGELFFGEGSRLTVL.

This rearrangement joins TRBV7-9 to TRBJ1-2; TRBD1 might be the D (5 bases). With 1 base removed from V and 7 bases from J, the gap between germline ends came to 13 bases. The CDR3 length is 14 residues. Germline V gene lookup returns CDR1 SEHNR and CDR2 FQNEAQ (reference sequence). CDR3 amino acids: CASSLVGGTGGYTF. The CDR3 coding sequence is TGTGCCAGCAGCTTAGTCGGTGGAACAGGTGGCTACACCTTC.

The CDR3 sequence is CASSLQATGGVLSEQYF. CDR3 nucleotides: TGTGCCAGCAGCTTACAAGCCACAGGGGGCGTATTGAGCGAGCAGTACTTC. The V gene is TRBV7-6, the J gene TRBJ2-7; 9 bases match TRBD1. CDR1 is SGHVS and CDR2 is FNYEAQ in the germline V gene. This CDR3 has 17 amino acids. V lost 2 bases and J lost 6; bases outside the gene matches: 14.